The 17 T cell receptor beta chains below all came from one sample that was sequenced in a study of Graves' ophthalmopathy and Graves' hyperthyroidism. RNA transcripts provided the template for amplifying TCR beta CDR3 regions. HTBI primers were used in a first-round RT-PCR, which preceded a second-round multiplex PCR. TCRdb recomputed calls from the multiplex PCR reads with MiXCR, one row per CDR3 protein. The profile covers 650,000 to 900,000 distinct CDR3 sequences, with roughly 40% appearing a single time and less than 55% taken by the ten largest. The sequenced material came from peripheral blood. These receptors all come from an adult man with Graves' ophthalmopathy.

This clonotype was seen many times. The CDR3 loop reads CATSSGASNGRAFF. CDR3 nucleotide sequence: TGTGCCACCAGCAGTGGAGCGAGCAATGGTCGTGCTTTCTTT. The J gene is TRBJ1-1, the V gene TRBV15; D is uncertain. In germline, CDR1 is LNHNV, CDR2 YYDKDF (reference sequence). The V and J ends lost 3 bases and 11 bases respectively, with 19 bases between them. The CDR3 totals 14 residues.

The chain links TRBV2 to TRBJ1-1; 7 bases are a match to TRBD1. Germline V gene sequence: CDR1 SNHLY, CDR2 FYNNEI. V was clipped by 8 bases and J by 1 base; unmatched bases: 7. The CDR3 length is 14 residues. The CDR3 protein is CASQWDSQNTEAFF. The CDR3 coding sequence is TGTGCCAGCCAATGGGACAGCCAGAACACTGAAGCTTTCTTT.

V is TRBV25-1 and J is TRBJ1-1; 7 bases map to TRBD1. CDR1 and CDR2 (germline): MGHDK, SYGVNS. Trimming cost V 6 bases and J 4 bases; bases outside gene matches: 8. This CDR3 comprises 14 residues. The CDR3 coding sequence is TGTGCCAGCAGAGATCAGGGGGGCGTCACTGAAGCTTTCTTT. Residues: CASRDQGGVTEAFF.

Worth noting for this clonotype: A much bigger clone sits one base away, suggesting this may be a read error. In DNA form, the CDR3 reads TGTGACAGCAGCCCAGGGTACAATCAGCCCCAGCATTTT. Translating it yields CDSSPGYNQPQHF. This chain joins TRBV7-9 and TRBJ1-5; a possible D gene is TRBD1 (5 bases). Germline-derived CDR1 and CDR2 are SEHNR and FQNEAQ (reference sequence). This CDR3 has 13 amino acids. Drawing the rest from reference TRBV7-9 and TRBJ1-5, the complete variable domain is DTGVSQNPRHKITKRGQNVTFRCDPISEHNRLYWYRQTLGQGPEFLTYFQNEAQLEKSRLLSDRFSAERPKGSFSTLEIQRTEQGDSAMYLCDSSPGYNQPQHFGDGTRLSIL.

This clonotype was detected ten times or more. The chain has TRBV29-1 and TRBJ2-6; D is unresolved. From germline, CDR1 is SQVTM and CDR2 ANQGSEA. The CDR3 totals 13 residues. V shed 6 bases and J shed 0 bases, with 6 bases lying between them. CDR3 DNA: TGCAGCGTAGGGATCTCTGGGGCCAACGTCCTGACTTTC. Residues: CSVGISGANVLTF.

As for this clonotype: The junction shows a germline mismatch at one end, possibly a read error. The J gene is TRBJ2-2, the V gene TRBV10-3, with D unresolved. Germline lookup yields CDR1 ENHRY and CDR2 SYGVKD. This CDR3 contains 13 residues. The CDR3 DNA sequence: TGTGCCAGCAGTCTTAAGTTCGCCGGGGAGCTGTTTTTT. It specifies CASSLKFAGELFF.

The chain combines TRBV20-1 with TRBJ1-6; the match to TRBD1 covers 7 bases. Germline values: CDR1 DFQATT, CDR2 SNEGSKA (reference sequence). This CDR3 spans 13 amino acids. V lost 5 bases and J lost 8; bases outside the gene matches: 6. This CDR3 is CSAQSTGDSPLHF. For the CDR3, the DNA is TGCAGTGCTCAATCAACAGGGGATTCACCCCTCCACTTT.

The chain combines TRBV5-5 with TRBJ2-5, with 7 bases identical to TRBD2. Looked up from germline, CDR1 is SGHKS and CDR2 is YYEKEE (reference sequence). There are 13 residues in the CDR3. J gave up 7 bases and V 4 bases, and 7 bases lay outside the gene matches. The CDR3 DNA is TGTGCCAGCAGCCTCACGTGGGAGGGGACCCAGTACTTC. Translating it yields CASSLTWEGTQYF. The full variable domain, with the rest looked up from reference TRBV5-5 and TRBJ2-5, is DAGVTQSPTHLIKTRGQQVTLRCSPISGHKSVSWYQQVLGQGPQFIFQYYEKEERGRGNFPDRFSARQFPNYSSELNVNALLLGDSALYLCASSLTWEGTQYFGPGTRLLVL.

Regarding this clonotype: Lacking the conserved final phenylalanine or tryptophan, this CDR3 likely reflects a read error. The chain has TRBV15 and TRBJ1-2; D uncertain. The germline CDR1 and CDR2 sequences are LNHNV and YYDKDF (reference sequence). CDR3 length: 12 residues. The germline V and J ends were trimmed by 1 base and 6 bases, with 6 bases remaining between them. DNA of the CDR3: TGTGCCACCAGCAGAGGGACTGATGGCTACACCTCC. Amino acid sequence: CATSRGTDGYTS.

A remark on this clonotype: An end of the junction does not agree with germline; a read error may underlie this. The CDR3 nucleotides read TGTGCCAGCAGTTTATACGGACAGATTAGCAATCAGCCCCAGCATTTT. It yields the protein CASSLYGQISNQPQHF. This sequence joins TRBV24-1 and TRBJ1-5, with D possibly being TRBD1 (6 bases). The CDR3 spans 16 residues. The germline V gene has CDR1 KGHDR and CDR2 SFDVKD.

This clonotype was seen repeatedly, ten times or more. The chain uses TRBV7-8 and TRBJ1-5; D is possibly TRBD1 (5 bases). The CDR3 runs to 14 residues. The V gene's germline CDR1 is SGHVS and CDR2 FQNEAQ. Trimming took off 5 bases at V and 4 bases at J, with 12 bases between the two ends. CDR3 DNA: TGTGCCAGCAGCGCCGACAGCGATAATCAGCCCCAGCATTTT. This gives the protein CASSADSDNQPQHF. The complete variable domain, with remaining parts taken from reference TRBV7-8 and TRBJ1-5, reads GAGVSQSPRYKVAKRGQDVALRCDPISGHVSLFWYQQALGQGPEFLTYFQNEAQLDKSGLPSDRFFAERPEGSVSTLKIQRTQQEDSAVYLCASSADSDNQPQHFGDGTRLSIL.

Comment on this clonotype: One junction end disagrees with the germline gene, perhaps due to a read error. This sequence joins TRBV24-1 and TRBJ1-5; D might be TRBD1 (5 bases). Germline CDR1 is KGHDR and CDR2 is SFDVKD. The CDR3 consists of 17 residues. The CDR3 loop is CASSAAARAYGNRPQHF. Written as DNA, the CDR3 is TGTGCCAGTAGTGCCGCAGCCAGGGCCTATGGCAATCGGCCCCAGCATTTT.

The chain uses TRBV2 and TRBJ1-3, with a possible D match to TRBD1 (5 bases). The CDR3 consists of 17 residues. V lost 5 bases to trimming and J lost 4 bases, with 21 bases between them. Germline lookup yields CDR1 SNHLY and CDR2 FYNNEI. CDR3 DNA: TGTGCCAGCAGTTACCTTGGGGGAGCCAGTGCCGGAAACACCATATATTTT. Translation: CASSYLGGASAGNTIYF. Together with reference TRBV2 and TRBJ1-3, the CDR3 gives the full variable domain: EPEVTQTPSHQVTQMGQEVILRCVPISNHLYFYWYRQILGQKVEFLVSFYNNEISEKSEIFDDQFSVERPDGSNFTLKIRSTKLEDSAMYFCASSYLGGASAGNTIYFGEGSWLTVV.

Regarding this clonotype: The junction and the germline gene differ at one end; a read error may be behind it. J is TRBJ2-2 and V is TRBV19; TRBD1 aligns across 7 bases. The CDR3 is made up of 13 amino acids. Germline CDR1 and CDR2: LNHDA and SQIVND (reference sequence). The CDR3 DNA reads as TGTGCCAGTAGTTTGGGGACCGTAAGGGGGCTGCTTTTT. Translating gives CASSLGTVRGLLF.

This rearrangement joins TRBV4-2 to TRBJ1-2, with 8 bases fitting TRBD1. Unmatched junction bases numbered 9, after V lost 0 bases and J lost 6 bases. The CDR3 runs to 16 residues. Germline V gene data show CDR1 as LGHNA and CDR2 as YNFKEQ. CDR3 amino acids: CASSQDISDRDNGYTF. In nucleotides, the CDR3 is TGTGCCAGCAGCCAAGATATCTCGGACAGGGACAATGGCTACACCTTC.

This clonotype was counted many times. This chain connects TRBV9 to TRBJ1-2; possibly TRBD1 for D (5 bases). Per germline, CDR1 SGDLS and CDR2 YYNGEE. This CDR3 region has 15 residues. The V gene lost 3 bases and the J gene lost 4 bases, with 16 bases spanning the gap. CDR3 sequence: CASSATNRDGYGYTF. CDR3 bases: TGTGCCAGCAGCGCTACAAATAGGGACGGCTATGGCTACACCTTC.

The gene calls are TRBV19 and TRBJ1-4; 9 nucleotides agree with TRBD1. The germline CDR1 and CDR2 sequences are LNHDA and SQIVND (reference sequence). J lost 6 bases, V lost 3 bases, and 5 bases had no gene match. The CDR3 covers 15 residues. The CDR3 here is CASSMRDRVYEKLFF. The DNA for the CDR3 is TGTGCCAGTAGTATGAGGGACAGGGTATATGAAAAACTGTTTTTT.